These 9 T cell receptor beta chains were all obtained from the same sample, sequenced in a study of blood T cells in healthy people across ages. Together with a sample-barcoded 5' primer, a J-beta primer mix was included in a second PCR lasting about 6 to 11 cycles. TCRdb re-derived calls from the 5' RACE reads in MiXCR, one entry per CDR3 protein. Found here are 920,000 or so distinct CDR3 sequences, 40% to 45% of them singletons; the top ten hold approximately 20%. Sequencing used blood. These receptors were taken from an older woman in good health.

The CDR3 DNA sequence: TGCAGTGCTAGAAAATCATACAATGAGCAGTTCTTC. Protein: CSARKSYNEQFF. The chain joins TRBV20-1 to TRBJ2-1; D call uncertain. V lost 2 bases and J lost 4, with 6 bases in between. This CDR3 contains 12 residues. Germline CDR1 reads DFQATT; CDR2 reads SNEGSKA (reference sequence).

Comments on this clonotype: At one end, the junction sequence differs from germline, possibly due to a read error. This rearrangement joins TRBV4-2 to TRBJ2-3, with D perhaps matching TRBD1 (5 bases). Germline-derived CDR1 and CDR2 are LGHNA and YNFKEQ. The CDR3 contains 14 residues. The CDR3 reads CASSQAQTTATQYF. For the CDR3, the DNA is TGTGCCAGCAGCCAAGCGCAGACGACAGCTACGCAGTATTTT.

This clonotype has just a few counts. This may be a read error, as it is one base from a much larger clone. This sequence joins TRBV28 and TRBJ2-5; tentatively, D is TRBD1 (6 bases). The CDR3 totals 14 residues. Between the trimmed V and J ends, which lost 5 bases and 1 base, there was a span of 11 bases. CDR1 and CDR2 (germline): MDHEN, SYDVKM. Written as DNA, the CDR3 is TGTGCCAGCAGTGTGTGGGGGCTCCAAGAGACCCAGTACTTC. This gives the protein CASSVWGLQETQYF.

The rearrangement joins TRBV7-9 to TRBJ2-4; no reliable D call. TRBJ2-5 explains the end of the DNA better; the J call may be wrong. The CDR3 totals 13 residues. Germline V gene sequence: CDR1 SEHNR, CDR2 FQNEAQ (reference sequence). In nucleotides, the CDR3 is TGTGCCAGCAGCTCCGCGATTACCGAGACCCAGTACTTC. Its translation is CASSSAITETQYF.

In its sample, this clonotype was seen a few times. This sequence joins TRBV7-3 and TRBJ2-1; 7 bases agree with TRBD2. The CDR3 spans 16 residues. After removal of 5 bases from V and 4 bases from J, the junction contained 11 bases not matched to a gene. Germline-derived CDR1 and CDR2 are SGHTA and FQGTGA. The CDR3 region is CASSQNRLAGYNEQFF. CDR3 coding DNA: TGTGCCAGCAGCCAAAACCGACTAGCAGGATACAATGAGCAGTTCTTC.

The J gene is TRBJ1-2, the V gene TRBV6-5; no clear D. V dropped 0 bases and J dropped 4 bases, with 12 bases sitting between them. The germline V gene has CDR1 MNHEY and CDR2 SVGAGI. The CDR3 contains 15 residues. CDR3 bases: TGTGCCAGCAGTTACTCCACAATGAGAGGCTATGGCTACACCTTC. The encoded protein is CASSYSTMRGYGYTF.

The chain joins TRBV10-3 to TRBJ2-7; no clear D. CDR3 length equals 16 residues. V dropped 6 bases and J dropped 0 bases, with 18 bases sitting between them. Germline V CDR1 and CDR2: ENHRY, SYGVKD. CDR3 in DNA: TGTGCCATCAGCGAGGCTGGGTCTACCAGCTCCTACGAGCAGTACTTC. This encodes CAISEAGSTSSYEQYF.

The chain combines TRBV24-1 with TRBJ2-2; D unresolved. The germline V gene has CDR1 KGHDR and CDR2 SFDVKD. Trimming left V 1 base short and J 1 base short, with 6 bases between. CDR3 size: 15 residues. The CDR3 protein is CATSDLRRNTGELFF. CDR3 bases: TGTGCCACCAGTGATTTACGGAGGAACACCGGGGAGCTGTTTTTT.

CDR3 loop: CASSIPLAGEANVLTF. In DNA, the CDR3 is TGTGCCAGTAGTATTCCCCTAGCGGGAGAAGCCAACGTCCTGACTTTC. This sequence joins TRBV19 and TRBJ2-6; 10 bases align to TRBD2. The J segment lost 7 bases and the V segment lost 3 bases, leaving 6 bases of the junction unmatched. The CDR3 has 16 amino acids. Germline V gene lookup returns CDR1 LNHDA and CDR2 SQIVND (reference sequence).